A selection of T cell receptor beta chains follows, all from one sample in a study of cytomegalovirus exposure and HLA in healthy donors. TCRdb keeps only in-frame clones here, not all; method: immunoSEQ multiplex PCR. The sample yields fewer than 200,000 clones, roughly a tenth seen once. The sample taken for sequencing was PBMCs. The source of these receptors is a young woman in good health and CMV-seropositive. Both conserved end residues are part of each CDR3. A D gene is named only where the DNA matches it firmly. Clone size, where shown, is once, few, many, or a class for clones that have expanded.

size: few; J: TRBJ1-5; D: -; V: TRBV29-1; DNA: TGCAGCGTACAGGGTCCGAATCAGCCCCAGCATTTT; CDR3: CSVQGPNQPQHF
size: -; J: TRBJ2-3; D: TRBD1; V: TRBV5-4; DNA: TGTGCCAGCAGCCAGAGACAGGGGTCAGATACGCAGTATTTT; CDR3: CASSQRQGSDTQYF
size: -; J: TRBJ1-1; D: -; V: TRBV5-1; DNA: TGCGCCAGCAGCGCGACAGTGAACACTGAAGCTTTCTTT; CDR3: CASSATVNTEAFF
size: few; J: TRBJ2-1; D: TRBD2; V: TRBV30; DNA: TGTGCCTGGTCATCGCTAGCGGGTCGGAATGAGCAGTTCTTC; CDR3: CAWSSLAGRNEQFF
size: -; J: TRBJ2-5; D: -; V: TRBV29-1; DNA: TGCAGCGTTGAAGTTGGGGGGGCGGAGACCCAGTACTTC; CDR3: CSVEVGGAETQYF
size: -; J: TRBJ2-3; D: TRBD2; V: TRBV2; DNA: TGTGCCAGCATCGGGGAGGGGGATACGCAGTATTTT; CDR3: CASIGEGDTQYF
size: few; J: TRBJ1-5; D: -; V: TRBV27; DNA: TGTGCCAGCAGTTTAAGGCAGGACAGTTATCAGCCCCAGCATTTT; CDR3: CASSLRQDSYQPQHF
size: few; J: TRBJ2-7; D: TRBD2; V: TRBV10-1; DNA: TGCGCCAGCAGTGAGACGATAGGGACTAGCGGAGGCGAGCAGTACTTC; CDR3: CASSETIGTSGGEQYF
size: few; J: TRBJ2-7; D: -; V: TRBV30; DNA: TGTGCCTGGAGTGTAGGGGGATTCGAGCAGTACTTC; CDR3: CAWSVGGFEQYF
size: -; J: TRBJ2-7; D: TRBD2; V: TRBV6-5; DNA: TGTGCCAGCAGTTACGTAATAGCGGGAGCGGGGCGCGAGCAGTACTTC; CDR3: CASSYVIAGAGREQYF
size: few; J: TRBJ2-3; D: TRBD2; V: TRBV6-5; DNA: TGTGCCAGCTCCTCCCCGCGGCGGGAGGGAGATACGCAGTATTTT; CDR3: CASSSPRREGDTQYF
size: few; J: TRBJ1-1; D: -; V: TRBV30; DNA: TGTGCCTGGAGTACCGGGGTACGGGACACTGAAGCTTTCTTT; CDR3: CAWSTGVRDTEAFF
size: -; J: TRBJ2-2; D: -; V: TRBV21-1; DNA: TGTGCCAGCAGCAAAGGGAAGGTTAGCGGGAGAGTCACCGGGGAGCTGTTTTTT; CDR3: CASSKGKVSGRVTGELFF
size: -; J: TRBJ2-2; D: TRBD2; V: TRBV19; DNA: TGTGCCAGTAGTATAGATCTCGGGTCGGGGGGCACCGGGGAGCTGTTTTTT; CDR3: CASSIDLGSGGTGELFF
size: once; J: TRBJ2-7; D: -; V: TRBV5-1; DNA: TGCGCCAGCAGCTTAGGAGGGGACTACGAGCAGTACTTC; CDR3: CASSLGGDYEQYF
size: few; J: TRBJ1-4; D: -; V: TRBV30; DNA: TGTGCCTGGAGTATAGAGGGCGGTGAAAAACTGTTTTTT; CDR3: CAWSIEGGEKLFF
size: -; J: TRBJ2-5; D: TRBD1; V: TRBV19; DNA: TGTGCCAGCACACAGGGGGCGGGAGAGACCCAGTACTTC; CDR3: CASTQGAGETQYF
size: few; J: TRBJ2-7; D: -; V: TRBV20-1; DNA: TGCAGTGCAGGACTCCTCTACGAGCAGTACTTC; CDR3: CSAGLLYEQYF
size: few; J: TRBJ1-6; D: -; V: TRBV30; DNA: TGTGCCTGGAGGTTGGGGGGACGCCACCTGTTT; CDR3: CAWRLGGRHLF
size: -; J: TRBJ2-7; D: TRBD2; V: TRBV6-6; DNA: TGTGCCAGCAGCTTCGGGGGGAGGGAGAGCTCCTACGAGCAGTACTTC; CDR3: CASSFGGRESSYEQYF
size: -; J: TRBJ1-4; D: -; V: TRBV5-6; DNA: TGTGCCAGCAGCTCCGTGACTTCGGGCGGGGAAAAACTGTTTTTT; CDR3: CASSSVTSGGEKLFF
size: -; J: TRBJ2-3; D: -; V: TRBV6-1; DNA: TGTGCCAGCAGGCGAACAGATACGCAGTATTTT; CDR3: CASRRTDTQYF
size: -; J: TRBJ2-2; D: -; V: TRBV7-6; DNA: TGTGCCAGCACAAAAAGAGGGCGGATGAACACCGGGGAGCTGTTTTTT; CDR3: CASTKRGRMNTGELFF
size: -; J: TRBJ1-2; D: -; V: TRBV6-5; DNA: TGTGCCAGCAGTCCCTCCCGACAGGAGCGTCGCACCTTC; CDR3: CASSPSRQERRTF
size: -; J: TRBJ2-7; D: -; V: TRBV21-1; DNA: TGTGCCAGCAGCGTTAGGCTGAGAGCGGAAACCTACGAGCAGTACTTC; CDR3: CASSVRLRAETYEQYF
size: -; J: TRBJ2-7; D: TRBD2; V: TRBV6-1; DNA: TGTGCCAGCAGAAGCCTAGCGGGAGGTAGCGAGCAGTACTTC; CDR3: CASRSLAGGSEQYF
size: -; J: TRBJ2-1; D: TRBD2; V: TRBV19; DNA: TGTGCCAGTAGTATCGGTCTAGCGGGACTCTCCTACAATGAGCAGTTCTTC; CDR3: CASSIGLAGLSYNEQFF
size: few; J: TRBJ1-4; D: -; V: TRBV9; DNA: TGTGCCAGCAGCGCCGGACATAAGGATGAAAAACTGTTTTTT; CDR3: CASSAGHKDEKLFF
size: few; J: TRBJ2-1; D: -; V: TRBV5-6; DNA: TGTGCCAGCAGCTTGGGCCCTACTAGGAACAATGAGCAGTTCTTC; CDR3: CASSLGPTRNNEQFF
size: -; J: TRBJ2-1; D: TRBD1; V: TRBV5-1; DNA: TGCGCCAGCAGCCCGACCGGGACAGACTCCTACAATGAGCAGTTCTTC; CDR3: CASSPTGTDSYNEQFF
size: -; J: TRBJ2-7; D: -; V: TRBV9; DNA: TGTGCCAGCAGCAAGAGGCCCGGGTACGAGCAGTACTTC; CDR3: CASSKRPGYEQYF
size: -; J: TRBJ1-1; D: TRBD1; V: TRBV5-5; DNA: TGTGCCAGCAGCTCGGACAGGGTGAACACTGAAGCTTTCTTT; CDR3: CASSSDRVNTEAFF
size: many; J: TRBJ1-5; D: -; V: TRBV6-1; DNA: TGTGCCAGCAGTGTGGGAGGTGGGATCTATCAGCCCCAGCATTTT; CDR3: CASSVGGGIYQPQHF
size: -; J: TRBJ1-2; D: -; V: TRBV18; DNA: TGTGCCAGCTCATCAGACAGTAACTATGGCTACACCTTC; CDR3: CASSSDSNYGYTF
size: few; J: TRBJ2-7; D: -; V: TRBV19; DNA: TGTGCCAGTAGTACCGGGGGCTACGAGCAGTACTTC; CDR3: CASSTGGYEQYF
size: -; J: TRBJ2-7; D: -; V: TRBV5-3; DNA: TGTGCCAGAAGCTGGACAGATACCTCCTACGAGCAGTACTTC; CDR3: CARSWTDTSYEQYF
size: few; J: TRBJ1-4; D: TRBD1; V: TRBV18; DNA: TGTGCCAGCTCTCTAGGAGGGGGCAGGGAAAAACTGTTTTTT; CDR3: CASSLGGGREKLFF
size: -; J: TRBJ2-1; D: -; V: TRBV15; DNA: TGTGCCACCAGCAGGGCGGGGGAGCAGTTCTTC; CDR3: CATSRAGEQFF
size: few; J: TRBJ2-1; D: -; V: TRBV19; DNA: TGTGCCAGTAGTATAGGTCAGGGGCCTGTGTTGTACAATGAGCAGTTCTTC; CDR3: CASSIGQGPVLYNEQFF
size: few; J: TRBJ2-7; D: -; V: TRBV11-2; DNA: TGTGCCAGCAGCTTAGAGGGCTTGTACGAGCAGTACTTC; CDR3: CASSLEGLYEQYF
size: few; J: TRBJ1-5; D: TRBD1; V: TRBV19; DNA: TGTGCCAGTAGTAGCATTCGAATGGGACAGGCGCCTAATCAGCCCCAGCATTTT; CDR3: CASSSIRMGQAPNQPQHF
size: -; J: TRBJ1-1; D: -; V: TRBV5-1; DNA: TGCGCCAGCAGCTTGACAAGCGGGAACACTGAAGCTTTCTTT; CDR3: CASSLTSGNTEAFF
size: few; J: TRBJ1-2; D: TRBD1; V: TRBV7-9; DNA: TGTGCCAGCAGCTTAGCTTCTGGGACAGGGGGCGGCTACACCTTC; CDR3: CASSLASGTGGGYTF
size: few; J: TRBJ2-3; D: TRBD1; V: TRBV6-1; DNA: TGTGCCAGCAGCGGACAGGGATCGAGGGATACGCAGTATTTT; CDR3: CASSGQGSRDTQYF
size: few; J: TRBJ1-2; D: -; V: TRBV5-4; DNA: TGTGCCAGCAGCACTTACGGGGGGAGAACGGGTGGCTACACCTTC; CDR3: CASSTYGGRTGGYTF
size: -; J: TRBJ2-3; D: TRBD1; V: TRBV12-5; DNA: TGTGCTAGTGGTTTGGCAGGGACAGTTAGAGATACGCAGTATTTT; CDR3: CASGLAGTVRDTQYF
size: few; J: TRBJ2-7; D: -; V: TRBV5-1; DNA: TGCGCCAGCAGCTTGGACGGTACCTACGAGCAGTACTTC; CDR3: CASSLDGTYEQYF
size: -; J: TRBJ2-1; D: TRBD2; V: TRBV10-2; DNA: TGCGCCAGCAGTGATCCGGGACTAGCTAGATCCTACAATGAGCAGTTCTTC; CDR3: CASSDPGLARSYNEQFF
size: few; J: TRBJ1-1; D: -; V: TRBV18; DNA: TGTGCCAGCTCACAGGGGCCAAACACTGAAGCTTTCTTT; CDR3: CASSQGPNTEAFF
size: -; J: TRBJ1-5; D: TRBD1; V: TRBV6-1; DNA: TGTGCCAGCAGTGAGGACAGGGGCCAGCCCCAGCATTTT; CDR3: CASSEDRGQPQHF
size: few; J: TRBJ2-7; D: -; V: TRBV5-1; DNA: TGCGCCAGCAGCTTGGACCCGGGCAGGGCCTCATCCTACGAGCAGTACTTC; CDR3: CASSLDPGRASSYEQYF
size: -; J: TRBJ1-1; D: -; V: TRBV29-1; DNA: TGCAGCGTTTCTGGGGCCACTGAAGCTTTCTTT; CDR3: CSVSGATEAFF
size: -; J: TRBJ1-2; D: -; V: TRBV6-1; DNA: TGTGCCAGCAGTGAACTACAAACAGATAACTATGGCTACACCTTC; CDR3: CASSELQTDNYGYTF